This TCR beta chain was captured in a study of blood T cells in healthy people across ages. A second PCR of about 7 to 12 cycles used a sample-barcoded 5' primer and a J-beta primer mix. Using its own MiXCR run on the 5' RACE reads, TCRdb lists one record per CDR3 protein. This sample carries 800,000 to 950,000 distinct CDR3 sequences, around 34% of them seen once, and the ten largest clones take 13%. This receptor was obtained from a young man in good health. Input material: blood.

In DNA, the CDR3 is TGTGCCAGCAGTTTATCGGGGGGGACGAGGAACACTGAAGCTTTCTTT. Its protein is CASSLSGGTRNTEAFF. The J gene is TRBJ1-1, the V gene TRBV12-3 or TRBV12-4; TRBD1 is a possible D gene (5 bases). CDR3 size: 16 residues. The V end was cut by 2 bases, the J end by 1 base, with 14 bases between.